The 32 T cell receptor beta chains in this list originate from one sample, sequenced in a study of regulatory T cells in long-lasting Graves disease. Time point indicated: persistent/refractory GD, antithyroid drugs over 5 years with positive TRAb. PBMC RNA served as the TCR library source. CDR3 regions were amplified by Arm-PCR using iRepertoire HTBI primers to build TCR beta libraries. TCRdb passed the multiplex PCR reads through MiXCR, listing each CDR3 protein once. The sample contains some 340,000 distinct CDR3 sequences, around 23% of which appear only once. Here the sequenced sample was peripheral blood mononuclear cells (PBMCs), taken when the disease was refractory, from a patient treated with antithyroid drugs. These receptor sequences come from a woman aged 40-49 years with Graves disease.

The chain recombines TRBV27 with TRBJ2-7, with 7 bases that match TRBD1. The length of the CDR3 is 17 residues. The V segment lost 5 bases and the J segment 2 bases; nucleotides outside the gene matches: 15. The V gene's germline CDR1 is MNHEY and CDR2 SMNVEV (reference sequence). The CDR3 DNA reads TGTGCCAGCAGTCACCTCCCTTTTCTAGGGGGCGCCTACGAGCAGTACTTC. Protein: CASSHLPFLGGAYEQYF.

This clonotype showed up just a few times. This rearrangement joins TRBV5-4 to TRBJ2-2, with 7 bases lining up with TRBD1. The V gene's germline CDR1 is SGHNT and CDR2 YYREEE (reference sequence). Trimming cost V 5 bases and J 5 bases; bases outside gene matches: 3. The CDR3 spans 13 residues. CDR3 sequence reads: CASRQQGTGELFF. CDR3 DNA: TGTGCCAGCAGGCAACAGGGGACCGGGGAGCTGTTTTTT.

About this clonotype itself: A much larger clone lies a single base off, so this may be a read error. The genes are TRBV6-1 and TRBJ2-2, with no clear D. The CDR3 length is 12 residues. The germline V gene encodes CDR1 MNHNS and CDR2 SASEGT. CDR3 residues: CASRQLDRRLFF. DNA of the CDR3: TGTGCTAGCAGGCAACTTGATCGTAGGCTGTTTTTT.

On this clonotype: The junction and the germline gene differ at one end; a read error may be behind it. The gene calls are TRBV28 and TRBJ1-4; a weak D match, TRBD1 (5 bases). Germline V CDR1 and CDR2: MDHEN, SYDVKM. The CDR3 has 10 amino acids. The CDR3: CVSRAEKLFF. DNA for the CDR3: TGTGTCAGCAGGGCTGAAAAACTGTTTTTT.

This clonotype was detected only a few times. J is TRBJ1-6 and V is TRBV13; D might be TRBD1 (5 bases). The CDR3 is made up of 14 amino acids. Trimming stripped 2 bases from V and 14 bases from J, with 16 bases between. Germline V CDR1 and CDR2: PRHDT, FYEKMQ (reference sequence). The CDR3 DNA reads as TGTGCCAGCAGCTTAACGCGGGGGGGGACGGCCCTCCACTTT. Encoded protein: CASSLTRGGTALHF.

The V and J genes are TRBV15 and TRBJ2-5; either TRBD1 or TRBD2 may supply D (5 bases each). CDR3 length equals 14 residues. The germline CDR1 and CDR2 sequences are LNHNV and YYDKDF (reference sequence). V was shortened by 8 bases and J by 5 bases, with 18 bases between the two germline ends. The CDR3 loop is CATSSFGAHETQYF. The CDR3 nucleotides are TGTGCCACCTCGTCTTTCGGGGCCCACGAGACCCAGTACTTC.

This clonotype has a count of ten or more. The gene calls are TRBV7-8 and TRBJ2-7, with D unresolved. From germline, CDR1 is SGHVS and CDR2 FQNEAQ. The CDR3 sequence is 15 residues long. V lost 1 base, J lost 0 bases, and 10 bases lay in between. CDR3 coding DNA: TGTGCCAGCAGCTTAGTACAGTGGAGCTCCTACGAGCAGTACTTC. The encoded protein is CASSLVQWSSYEQYF.

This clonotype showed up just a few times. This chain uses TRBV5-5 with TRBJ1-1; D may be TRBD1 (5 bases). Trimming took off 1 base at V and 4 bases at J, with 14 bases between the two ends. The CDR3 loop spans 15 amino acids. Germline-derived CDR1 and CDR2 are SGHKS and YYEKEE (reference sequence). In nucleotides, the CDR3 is TGTGCCAGCAGCTTGTGGGGCGCGGGGAGCACTGAAGCTTTCTTT. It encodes CASSLWGAGSTEAFF. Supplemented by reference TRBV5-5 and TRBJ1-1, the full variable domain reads DAGVTQSPTHLIKTRGQQVTLRCSPISGHKSVSWYQQVLGQGPQFIFQYYEKEERGRGNFPDRFSARQFPNYSSELNVNALLLGDSALYLCASSLWGAGSTEAFFGQGTRLTVV.

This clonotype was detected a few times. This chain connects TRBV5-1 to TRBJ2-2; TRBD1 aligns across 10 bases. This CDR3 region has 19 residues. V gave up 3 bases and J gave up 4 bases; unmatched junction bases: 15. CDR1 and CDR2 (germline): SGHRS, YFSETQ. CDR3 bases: TGCGCCAGCAGCTGGGTTTTTCCCGGGACAGGGGTCGGCACCGGGGAGCTGTTTTTT. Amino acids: CASSWVFPGTGVGTGELFF.

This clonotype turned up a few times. The CDR3 DNA follows: TGCAGCGTCCTTAACGGAAACTCCTACGAGCAGTACTTC. It specifies CSVLNGNSYEQYF. The chain employs TRBV29-1 and TRBJ2-7; D remains ambiguous. V lost 6 bases to trimming and J lost 0 bases, with 12 bases between them. The CDR3 runs to 13 residues. Per the germline V gene, CDR1 is SQVTM and CDR2 is ANQGSEA.

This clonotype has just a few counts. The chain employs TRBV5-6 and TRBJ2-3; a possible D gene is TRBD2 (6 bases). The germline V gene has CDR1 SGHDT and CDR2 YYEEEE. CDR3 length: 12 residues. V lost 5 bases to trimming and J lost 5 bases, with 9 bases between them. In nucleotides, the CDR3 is TGTGCCAGCAGACGAGCGGGAGATACGCAGTATTTT. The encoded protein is CASRRAGDTQYF. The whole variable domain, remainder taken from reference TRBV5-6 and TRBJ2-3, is DAGVTQSPTHLIKTRGQQVTLRCSPKSGHDTVSWYQQALGQGPQFIFQYYEEEERQRGNFPDRFSGHQFPNYSSELNVNALLLGDSALYLCASRRAGDTQYFGPGTRLTVL.

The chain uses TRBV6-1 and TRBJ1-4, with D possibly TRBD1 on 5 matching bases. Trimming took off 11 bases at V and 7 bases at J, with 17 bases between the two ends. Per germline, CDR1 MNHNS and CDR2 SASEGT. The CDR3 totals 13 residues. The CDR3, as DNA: TGTGCCGGCTCCGGGACTTTAGGTGAAAAACTGTTTTTT. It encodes CAGSGTLGEKLFF.

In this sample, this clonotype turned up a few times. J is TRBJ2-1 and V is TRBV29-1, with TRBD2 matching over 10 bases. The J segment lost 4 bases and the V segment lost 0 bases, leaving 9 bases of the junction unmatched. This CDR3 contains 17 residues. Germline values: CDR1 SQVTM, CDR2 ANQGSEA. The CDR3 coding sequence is TGCAGCGTTGAAGATATAGCGGGACTAGCGAATTACAATGAGCAGTTCTTC. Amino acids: CSVEDIAGLANYNEQFF.

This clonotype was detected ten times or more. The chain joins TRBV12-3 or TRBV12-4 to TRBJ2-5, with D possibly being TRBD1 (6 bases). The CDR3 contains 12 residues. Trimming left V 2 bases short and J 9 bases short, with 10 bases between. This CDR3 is CASSLREGAQYF. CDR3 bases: TGTGCCAGCAGTTTAAGAGAGGGGGCCCAGTACTTC.

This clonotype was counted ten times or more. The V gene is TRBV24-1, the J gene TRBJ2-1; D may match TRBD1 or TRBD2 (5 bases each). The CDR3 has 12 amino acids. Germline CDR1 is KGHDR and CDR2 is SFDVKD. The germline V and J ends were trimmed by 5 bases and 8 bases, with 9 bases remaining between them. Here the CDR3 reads CATSGPGHEQFF. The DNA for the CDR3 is TGTGCCACCAGTGGACCGGGGCATGAGCAGTTCTTC.

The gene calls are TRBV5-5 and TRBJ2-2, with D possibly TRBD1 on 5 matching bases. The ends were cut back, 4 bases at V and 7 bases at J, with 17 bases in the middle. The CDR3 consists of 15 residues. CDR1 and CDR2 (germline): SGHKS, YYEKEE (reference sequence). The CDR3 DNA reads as TGTGCCAGCAGCCCAGGACACCGTCCGGGCGGGGAGCTGTTTTTT. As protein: CASSPGHRPGGELFF.

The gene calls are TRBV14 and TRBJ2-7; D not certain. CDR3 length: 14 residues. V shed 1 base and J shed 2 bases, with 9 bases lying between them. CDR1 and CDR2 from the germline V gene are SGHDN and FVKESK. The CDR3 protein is CASSQGSFTYEQYF. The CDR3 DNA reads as TGTGCCAGCAGCCAAGGGTCATTTACCTACGAGCAGTACTTC.

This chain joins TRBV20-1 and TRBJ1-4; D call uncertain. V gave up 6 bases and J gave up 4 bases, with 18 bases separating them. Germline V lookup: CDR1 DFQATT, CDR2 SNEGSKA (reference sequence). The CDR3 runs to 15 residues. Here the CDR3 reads CSARQPGLLNEKLFF. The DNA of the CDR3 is TGCAGTGCACGCCAACCGGGCCTTCTTAATGAAAAACTGTTTTTT.

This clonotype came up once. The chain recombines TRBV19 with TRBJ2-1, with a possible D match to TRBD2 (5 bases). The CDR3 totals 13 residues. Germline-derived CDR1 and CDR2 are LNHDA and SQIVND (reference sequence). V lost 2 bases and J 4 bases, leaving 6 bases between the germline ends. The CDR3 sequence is CASSIRLYNEQFF. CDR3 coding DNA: TGTGCCAGTAGTATACGACTATACAATGAGCAGTTCTTC.

The CDR3, as DNA: TGTGCCAAAAAGGACAGGGCGGGCGGGGAGCTGTTTTTT. It specifies CAKKDRAGGELFF. The chain joins TRBV19 to TRBJ2-2; 8 bases map to TRBD1. J was trimmed by 7 bases and V by 10 bases; bases with no gene match: 8. Germline values: CDR1 LNHDA, CDR2 SQIVND (reference sequence). CDR3 length: 13 amino acids.

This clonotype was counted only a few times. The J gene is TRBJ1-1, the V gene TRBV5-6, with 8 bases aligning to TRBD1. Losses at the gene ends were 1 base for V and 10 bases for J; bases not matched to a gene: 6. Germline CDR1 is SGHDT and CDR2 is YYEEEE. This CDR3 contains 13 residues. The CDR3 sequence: CASSLTQGAGAFF. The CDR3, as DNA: TGTGCCAGCAGCTTGACGCAGGGGGCAGGAGCTTTCTTT.

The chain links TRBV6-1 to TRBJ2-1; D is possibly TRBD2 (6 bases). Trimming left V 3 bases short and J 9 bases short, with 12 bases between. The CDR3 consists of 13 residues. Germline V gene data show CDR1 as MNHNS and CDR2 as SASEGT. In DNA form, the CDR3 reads TGTGCCAGCAGTGATGCTAGCGAGGTTGAGCAGTTCTTC. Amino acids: CASSDASEVEQFF.

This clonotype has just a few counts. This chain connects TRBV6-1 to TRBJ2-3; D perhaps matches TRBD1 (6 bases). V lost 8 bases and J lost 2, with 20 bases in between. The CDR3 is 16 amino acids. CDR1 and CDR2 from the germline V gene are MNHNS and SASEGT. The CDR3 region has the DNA TGTGCCAGCGGAAAGGGGGAGCGGTTTCTCACAGATACGCAGTATTTT. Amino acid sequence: CASGKGERFLTDTQYF.

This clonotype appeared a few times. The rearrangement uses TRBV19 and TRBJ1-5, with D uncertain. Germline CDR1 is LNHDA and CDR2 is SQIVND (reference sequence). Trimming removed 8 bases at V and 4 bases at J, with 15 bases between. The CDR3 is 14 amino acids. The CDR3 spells CASLDLGGNQPQHF. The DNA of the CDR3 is TGTGCCAGTCTGGACCTCGGAGGGAATCAGCCCCAGCATTTT.

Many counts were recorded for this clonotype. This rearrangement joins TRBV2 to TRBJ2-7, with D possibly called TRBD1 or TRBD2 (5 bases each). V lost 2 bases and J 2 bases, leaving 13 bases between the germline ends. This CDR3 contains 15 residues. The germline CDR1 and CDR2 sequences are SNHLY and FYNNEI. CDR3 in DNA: TGTGCCAGCAGTGAAAAGCGGATAGGGGCCTACGAGCAGTACTTC. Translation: CASSEKRIGAYEQYF.

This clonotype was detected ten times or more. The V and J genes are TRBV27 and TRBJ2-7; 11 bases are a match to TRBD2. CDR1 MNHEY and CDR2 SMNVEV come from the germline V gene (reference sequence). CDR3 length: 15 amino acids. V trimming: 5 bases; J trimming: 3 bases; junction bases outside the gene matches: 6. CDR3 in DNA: TGTGCCAGCAGTGGGACTACTAGCGGGGGCTACGAGCAGTACTTC. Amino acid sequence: CASSGTTSGGYEQYF.

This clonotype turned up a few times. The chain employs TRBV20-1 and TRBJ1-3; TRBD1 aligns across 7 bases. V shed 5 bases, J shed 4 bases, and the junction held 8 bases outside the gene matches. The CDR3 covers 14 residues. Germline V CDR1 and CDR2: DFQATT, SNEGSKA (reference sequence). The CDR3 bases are TGCAGTGCTCGCTACAGGGGATACGGAAACACCATATATTTT. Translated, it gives CSARYRGYGNTIYF.

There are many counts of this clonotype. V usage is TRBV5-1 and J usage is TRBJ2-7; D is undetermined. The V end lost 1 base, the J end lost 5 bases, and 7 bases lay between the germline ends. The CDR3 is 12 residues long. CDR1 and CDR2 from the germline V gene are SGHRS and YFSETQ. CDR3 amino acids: CASSLNWNEQYF. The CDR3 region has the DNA TGCGCCAGCAGCTTGAATTGGAACGAGCAGTACTTC.

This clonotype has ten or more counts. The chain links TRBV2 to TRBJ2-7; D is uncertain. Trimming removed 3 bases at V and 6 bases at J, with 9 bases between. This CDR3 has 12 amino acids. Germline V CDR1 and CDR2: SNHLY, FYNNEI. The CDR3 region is CASSEQVCEQYF. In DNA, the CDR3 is TGTGCCAGCAGTGAGCAGGTTTGCGAGCAGTACTTC.

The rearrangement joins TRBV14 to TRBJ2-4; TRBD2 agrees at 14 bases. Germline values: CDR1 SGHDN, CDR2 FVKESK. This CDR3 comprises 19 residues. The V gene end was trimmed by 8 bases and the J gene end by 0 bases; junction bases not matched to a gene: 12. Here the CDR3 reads CASGTSGTSGRLAKNIQYF. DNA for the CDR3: TGTGCCAGCGGCACCTCCGGGACTAGCGGGAGACTAGCCAAAAACATTCAGTACTTC.

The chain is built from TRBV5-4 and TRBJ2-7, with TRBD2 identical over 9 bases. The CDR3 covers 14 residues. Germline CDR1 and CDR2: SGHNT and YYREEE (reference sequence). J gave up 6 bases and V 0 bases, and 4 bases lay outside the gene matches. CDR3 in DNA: TGTGCCAGCAGCTTGGGACTAGCGGCAGCCGAGCAGTACTTC. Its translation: CASSLGLAAAEQYF.

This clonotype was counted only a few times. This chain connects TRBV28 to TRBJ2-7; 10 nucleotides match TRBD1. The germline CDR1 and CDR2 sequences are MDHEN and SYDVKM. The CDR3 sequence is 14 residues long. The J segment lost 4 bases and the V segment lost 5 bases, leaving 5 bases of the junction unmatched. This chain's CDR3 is CASSLPDRGYEQYF. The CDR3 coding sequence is TGTGCCAGCAGTCTACCGGACAGGGGGTACGAGCAGTACTTC. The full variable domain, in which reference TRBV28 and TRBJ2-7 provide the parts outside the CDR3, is DVKVTQSSRYLVKRTGEKVFLECVQDMDHENMFWYRQDPGLGLRLIYFSYDVKMKEKGDIPEGYSVSREKKERFSLILESASTNQTSMYLCASSLPDRGYEQYFGPGTRLTVT.